The 20 T cell receptor beta chains below come from one sample, sequenced in a study of cytomegalovirus exposure and HLA in healthy donors. 60 Vbeta and 13 Jbeta primers were used in PCR. Generated by immunoSEQ multiplex PCR, the TCRdb table keeps only in-frame clones and is missing some. Found here are about 200,000 clones, around 77% of them singletons; the top ten hold about 2.7%. Material: PBMCs. The receptors originated from a woman aged 30 to 39 in good health and CMV-seronegative.

The chain employs TRBV18 and TRBJ1-1, with 8 bases aligning to TRBD1. Germline CDR1 and CDR2: KGHSH and LQKENI. The CDR3 is 17 amino acids. Unmatched junction bases numbered 10, after V lost 0 bases and J lost 4 bases. The CDR3 sequence is CASSPPGRYTGGTEAFF. The CDR3 DNA follows: TGTGCCAGCTCACCACCTGGTCGATATACAGGGGGCACTGAAGCTTTCTTT.

This rearrangement joins TRBV10-1 to TRBJ2-1, with 14 bases lining up with TRBD2. Germline trimming cut 4 bases from V and 10 bases from J; bases unmatched to any gene: 3. The CDR3 consists of 14 residues. CDR1 WNHNN and CDR2 SYGVQD come from the germline V gene (reference sequence). Written as DNA, the CDR3 is TGCGCCAGCAGTGGGGGACTAGCGGGGGAGGAGCAGTTCTTC. Amino acids: CASSGGLAGEEQFF.

The chain combines TRBV6-5 with TRBJ2-5, with a tentative D call TRBD2 (6 bases). This CDR3 spans 15 amino acids. Between the trimmed V and J ends, which lost 0 bases and 10 bases, there was a span of 18 bases. Per the germline V gene, CDR1 is MNHEY and CDR2 is SVGAGI. CDR3 sequence reads: CASSYSVKPDGSQYF. The CDR3 DNA is TGTGCCAGCAGTTACTCTGTCAAGCCCGACGGGAGCCAGTACTTC.

The rearrangement uses TRBV9 and TRBJ2-7, with 7 bases aligning to TRBD1. With 3 bases clipped from V and 2 bases from J, the junction kept 2 bases outside the gene matches. This CDR3 region has 13 residues. Per germline, CDR1 SGDLS and CDR2 YYNGEE. CDR3 DNA sequence: TGTGCCAGCAGCGGGGGACAGACCTACGAGCAGTACTTC. Its translation: CASSGGQTYEQYF. The full variable domain, completed using reference TRBV9 and TRBJ2-7, is DSGVTQTPKHLITATGQRVTLRCSPRSGDLSVYWYQQSLDQGLQFLIQYYNGEERAKGNILERFSAQQFPDLHSELNLSSLELGDSALYFCASSGGQTYEQYFGPGTRLTVT.

The chain employs TRBV6-6 and TRBJ2-1, with 14 bases aligning to TRBD2. The CDR3 is 15 amino acids. V shed 4 bases and J 10 bases; nucleotides not matched to a gene: 6. Germline V gene data show CDR1 as MNHNY and CDR2 as SVGAGI (reference sequence). CDR3 coding DNA: TGTGCCAGCAGTTTGGGACTAGCGGGAGTGGCGGAGCAGTTCTTC. It codes for CASSLGLAGVAEQFF.

The chain carries TRBV11-2 and TRBJ2-1; no firm D call. The CDR3 runs 12 residues. Germline V CDR1 and CDR2: SGHAT, FQNNGV. V gave up 0 bases and J gave up 10 bases, with 7 bases separating them. This CDR3 reads CASSLDLFEQFF. The DNA for the CDR3 is TGTGCCAGCAGCTTAGATCTGTTCGAGCAGTTCTTC. Using reference TRBV11-2 and TRBJ2-1 for the parts outside the CDR3, the full variable domain is EAGVAQSPRYKIIEKRQSVAFWCNPISGHATLYWYQQILGQGPKLLIQFQNNGVVDDSQLPKDRFSAERLKGVDSTLKIQPAKLEDSAVYLCASSLDLFEQFFGPGTRLTVL.

This clone was counted between two and nine times. The chain couples TRBV4-1 to TRBJ1-2; D is unresolved. Germline V gene sequence: CDR1 MGHRA, CDR2 YSYEKL. CDR3 length equals 16 residues. Trimming cost V 0 bases and J 4 bases, with 15 bases left between them. This CDR3 reads CASSQDSAGLRYGYTF. DNA for the CDR3: TGCGCCAGCAGCCAAGATAGTGCAGGATTACGCTATGGCTACACCTTC.

This clone was detected only a few times. V is TRBV5-1 and J is TRBJ2-5; 8 bases fit TRBD2. Trimming removed 0 bases from V and 5 bases from J; junction bases left unmatched: 6. Looked up from germline, CDR1 is SGHRS and CDR2 is YFSETQ. CDR3 size: 15 residues. The CDR3 region has the DNA TGCGCCAGCAGCTTGGACGGGACTAGTCGGGAGACCCAGTACTTC. This translates into CASSLDGTSRETQYF.

This clone was seen a handful of times. The chain combines TRBV27 with TRBJ2-7, with 8 bases identical to TRBD2. Germline values: CDR1 MNHEY, CDR2 SMNVEV (reference sequence). The CDR3 totals 14 residues. With 6 bases clipped from V and 2 bases from J, the junction kept 6 bases outside the gene matches. The CDR3 sequence: CASRAAGGAYEQYF. The CDR3 bases are TGTGCCAGCAGAGCGGCGGGGGGCGCCTACGAGCAGTACTTC.

The chain links TRBV5-6 to TRBJ2-5; 10 bases fit TRBD1. The germline gives CDR1 SGHDT, CDR2 YYEEEE. The CDR3 totals 16 residues. With 1 base clipped from V and 0 bases from J, the junction kept 3 bases outside the gene matches. The CDR3 spells CASSLLGTGDQETQYF. In DNA, the CDR3 is TGTGCCAGCAGCTTGCTTGGGACAGGGGACCAAGAGACCCAGTACTTC.

The chain recombines TRBV4-2 with TRBJ2-1; 10 nucleotides align to TRBD2. The CDR3 totals 15 residues. J was trimmed by 8 bases and V by 1 base; bases with no gene match: 5. CDR1 and CDR2 (germline): LGHNA, YNFKEQ. Here the CDR3 reads CASSQVEAGGYEQFF. CDR3 DNA: TGTGCCAGCAGCCAAGTTGAAGCGGGAGGGTATGAGCAGTTCTTC.

This sequence joins TRBV6-6 and TRBJ1-2; 10 positions agree with TRBD1. V shed 2 bases and J 8 bases; nucleotides not matched to a gene: 8. The CDR3 spans 15 residues. Germline V CDR1 and CDR2: MNHNY, SVGAGI (reference sequence). CDR3 DNA sequence: TGTGCCAGCAGTTACGGGGGACAGGGGAAGGGCGGCTACACCTTC. This codes for CASSYGGQGKGGYTF.

V gene TRBV5-4 combines with J gene TRBJ1-3; the D is unclear. The CDR3 runs 13 residues. Germline values: CDR1 SGHNT, CDR2 YYREEE (reference sequence). V lost 2 bases to trimming and J lost 3 bases, with 6 bases between them. This CDR3 reads CASSFGVGNTIYF. In nucleotides, the CDR3 is TGTGCCAGCAGCTTTGGAGTTGGAAACACCATATATTTT.

The rearrangement joins TRBV10-3 to TRBJ2-5; 13 nucleotides match TRBD2. After removal of 2 bases from V and 1 base from J, the junction contained 1 base not matched to a gene. The CDR3 spans 16 residues. Germline CDR1 and CDR2: ENHRY and SYGVKD. DNA of the CDR3: TGTGCCATCAGTGAGGGGACTAGCGGGATCCAAGAGACCCAGTACTTC. Amino acids: CAISEGTSGIQETQYF.

The chain has TRBV5-6 and TRBJ2-7, with D possibly matching TRBD1 (8 bases). V lost 4 bases and J 4 bases, leaving 15 bases between the germline ends. Per the germline V gene, CDR1 is SGHDT and CDR2 is YYEEEE. CDR3 length: 14 amino acids. In DNA, the CDR3 is TGTGCCAGCAGCGCAAACAGGGGGGGTTACGAGCAGTACTTC. It codes for CASSANRGGYEQYF.

The genes are TRBV7-9 and TRBJ1-1; 8 nucleotides line up with TRBD1. The germline V gene encodes CDR1 SEHNR and CDR2 FQNEAQ (reference sequence). This CDR3 comprises 13 residues. J gave up 3 bases and V 11 bases, and 8 bases lay outside the gene matches. The CDR3 spells CAARTGRDTEAFF. The CDR3 region has the DNA TGTGCCGCTAGGACAGGGAGGGACACTGAAGCTTTCTTT.

This CDR3 reads CASSVRAGEGETQYF. In DNA, the CDR3 is TGTGCCAGCAGTGTTCGAGCGGGGGAAGGAGAGACCCAGTACTTC. The V gene is TRBV2, the J gene TRBJ2-5; 8 bases match TRBD2. The CDR3 is made up of 15 amino acids. Trimming at V came to 4 bases and at J to 4 bases, leaving 8 bases not matched to a gene. Per the germline V gene, CDR1 is SNHLY and CDR2 is FYNNEI.

This rearrangement joins TRBV27 to TRBJ2-7; weak D call: TRBD2 (6 bases). This CDR3 is built from 13 residues. Trimming pared 6 bases from V and 0 bases from J, leaving 9 bases between. From germline, CDR1 is MNHEY and CDR2 SMNVEV (reference sequence). DNA for the CDR3: TGTGCCAGCAGCGGCGGGGTCTCCTACGAGCAGTACTTC. It translates to CASSGGVSYEQYF.

The chain recombines TRBV5-1 with TRBJ2-2; D might be TRBD1 (6 bases). Looked up from germline, CDR1 is SGHRS and CDR2 is YFSETQ. Trimming left V 4 bases short and J 1 base short, with 14 bases between. This CDR3 is built from 16 residues. CDR3 bases: TGCGCCAGCAGCCGGGATTTGACAGGGAACACCGGGGAGCTGTTTTTT. Its translation: CASSRDLTGNTGELFF.

V usage is TRBV28 and J usage is TRBJ1-5, with TRBD1 identical over 11 bases. The germline CDR1 and CDR2 sequences are MDHEN and SYDVKM. J gave up 4 bases and V 1 base, and 9 bases lay outside the gene matches. The CDR3 length is 18 residues. The CDR3 DNA reads TGTGCCAGCAGTTTATATGGGACAGGGGGGCAGGGAAATCAGCCCCAGCATTTT. Protein: CASSLYGTGGQGNQPQHF.